This entry lists 9 T cell receptor beta chains sequenced from one sample in a study of T cell responses to AZD1222 COVID-19 vaccine. TCRdb's table, derived via immunoSEQ multiplex PCR, lists solely in-frame clones and lacks some. The sample lists 130,000 to 150,000 clones, roughly 91% occurring once. The source was peripheral blood, collected on day 0 of AZD1222 vaccination. The source of these receptors is an adult in good health.

The chain links TRBV19 to TRBJ2-7; 7 bases are a match to TRBD1. Germline CDR1 and CDR2: LNHDA and SQIVND (reference sequence). The length of the CDR3 is 13 residues. The trim removed 4 bases at V and 1 base at J, leaving 1 base unmatched. The CDR3 DNA is TGTGCCAGTAGTAACAGGGGATCCTACGAGCAGTACTTC. Translated, it gives CASSNRGSYEQYF.

J is TRBJ1-1 and V is TRBV5-1; TRBD1 might be the D (5 bases). The germline V and J ends were trimmed by 4 bases and 0 bases, with 10 bases remaining between them. The V gene's germline CDR1 is SGHRS and CDR2 YFSETQ. This CDR3 is 14 amino acids long. DNA for the CDR3: TGCGCCAGCAGCCCCGTGACAGTGAACACTGAAGCTTTCTTT. This gives the protein CASSPVTVNTEAFF.

In nucleotides, the CDR3 is TGTGCCAGTAGTATAAACCCGAGCTCTGGAAACACCATATATTTT. Amino acid sequence: CASSINPSSGNTIYF. The chain joins TRBV19 to TRBJ1-3, with D hard to call. From germline, CDR1 is LNHDA and CDR2 SQIVND (reference sequence). The CDR3 consists of 15 residues. Trimming took off 2 bases at V and 0 bases at J, with 8 bases between the two ends.

This chain links TRBV12-3 or TRBV12-4 with TRBJ1-1; D perhaps matches TRBD1 (5 bases). The V gene lost 3 bases and the J gene lost 11 bases, with 13 bases spanning the gap. This CDR3 is 12 amino acids long. CDR3 nucleotides: TGTGCCAGCAGTTTCGGGGGGAGAACGGCTTTCTTT. This codes for CASSFGGRTAFF.

The V and J genes are TRBV6-2 or TRBV6-3 and TRBJ1-2, with D hard to call. V lost 6 bases and J 6 bases, leaving 20 bases between the germline ends. Germline V CDR1 and CDR2: MNHEY, SVGEGT. This CDR3 has 15 amino acids. The CDR3 bases are TGTGCCAGCAGCAAACATAGAACCCCGGACCATGGCTACACCTTC. It codes for CASSKHRTPDHGYTF.

The V gene is TRBV7-2, the J gene TRBJ2-7, with unresolved D. V dropped 5 bases and J dropped 6 bases, with 11 bases sitting between them. This CDR3 comprises 12 residues. CDR1 is SGHTA, CDR2 FQGNSA, per germline. The CDR3 coding sequence is TGTGCCAGCAGCGGTATAGGGCGCGAGCAGTACTTC. The encoded protein is CASSGIGREQYF.

The J gene is TRBJ2-3, the V gene TRBV6-5; D unresolved. CDR1 and CDR2 from the germline V gene are MNHEY and SVGAGI. The CDR3 spans 12 residues. The V gene lost 8 bases and the J gene lost 0 bases, with 6 bases spanning the gap. The DNA for the CDR3 is TGTGCCAGCGCCGGGAGCACAGATACGCAGTATTTT. It encodes CASAGSTDTQYF.

This clone was found once. V usage is TRBV2 and J usage is TRBJ1-1; D uncertain. Germline loops: CDR1 SNHLY, CDR2 FYNNEI. The CDR3 sequence is 12 residues long. V lost 7 bases, J lost 0 bases, and 6 bases lay in between. This chain's CDR3 is CASMGMNTEAFF. CDR3 DNA sequence: TGTGCCAGCATGGGCATGAACACTGAAGCTTTCTTT.

The chain has TRBV21-1 and TRBJ1-1. TRBV21-1 is a recognized pseudogene. The CDR3 totals 14 residues. This CDR3 reads CASSKLGKNTEAFF. In nucleotides, the CDR3 is TGTGCCAGCAGCAAATTGGGGAAGAACACTGAAGCTTTCTTT.